Given below is one TCR beta chain in context. The clone's antigen remains unknown. Per-base qualities were not stored, and no clone one base away is much larger. Patients were selected for having adequate residual fresh-frozen tumor tissue and more than two years of available survival data. Molecular status otherwise varied across the glioblastoma patients, but none of them carried an isocitrate dehydrogenase mutation. PBMC were collected before vaccination, two weeks after the third vaccination, and at tumor progression if tumor progression occurred. The Qiagen DNeasy Blood extraction Kit was used to extract genomic DNA. Using the immunoSEQ assay, TCRB CDR3 regions were amplified from approximately 2.1 micrograms of genomic DNA, or from all available DNA when less than that was on hand. The multiplex PCR employed 60 forward primers targeting TCR V beta segments and 13 reverse primers targeting J beta segments. To estimate the number of reads per starting template, synthetic control templates were added to each sample at limiting dilution. Sequencing produced 87 bp reads on the Illumina HiSeq System. Per the authors' processing: PCR and sequencing errors were removed by a nearest neighbor algorithm that merged closely related sequences. TCR overlap was measured as the percentage of unique tumor TCR beta sequences that were also present in the peripheral blood of the same patient. Held by TCRdb, this immuneACCESS table contains in-frame sequences only and omits some clones. Under half of the omission traces to an unresolved V gene where checked; the cause of the rest is unknown. V and J calls and clone size follow that table, whereas D and trimming were derived from the DNA. This sample lists over 70,000 clones; 82% were detected once. The ten top clones hold roughly 2% of the sample.

This sample stems from a study of glioma-infiltrating T cells after dendritic cell vaccination (dated by TCRdb to 2016 to 2017). Regarding the research as a whole: The cohort comprised 15 or so glioblastoma patients from Phase I and II dendritic cell vaccination trials, 9 newly diagnosed and 6 with recurrent disease. Each patient was given three intradermal dendritic cell vaccine injections, spaced two weeks apart, in the arm below the axilla. Autologous tumor lysate-pulsed dendritic cell vaccination was administered to the patients between 2003 and 2012. In glioblastoma patients vaccinated with dendritic cells, deep sequencing of TCR beta CDR3 regions served to measure tumor-infiltrating lymphocyte content and to compare repertoires between tumor and blood. The vaccine consisted of monocyte-derived dendritic cells cultured less than 9 days with IL-4 and GM-CSF, then pulsed overnight with autologous tumor lysate. Survival after dendritic cell vaccination was correlated with TCR sequencing metrics such as TIL content and the overlap between tumor and blood repertoires. Findings and caveats that apply to the study as a whole: TCR clonality showed no direct relationship with survival, which suggests that a diverse polyclonal response may matter. The cohort was small and heterogeneous, few patients had complete blood and tumor sets, and even fewer had initial-recurrent tumor pairs. After dendritic cell vaccination, a higher estimated pretreatment TIL content predicted longer time to progression and overall survival. The three-group TCR overlap response model was characterized as speculative, and prospective validation of the model was stated to be required.

The CDR3 goes from the cysteine to the phenylalanine over 17 residues. This entry keeps only the CDR3 DNA: 51 bases, framed from base 1. Taken from the germline V gene (reference sequence), the CDR1 and CDR2 loops are MNHEY and SMNVEV. Here V drops 5 bases and J drops 4 bases, and the junction holds 8 bases not matched to any gene. The TCR was taken from a human donor with glioblastoma. The rearrangement combines TRBV27 with TRBJ2-2, with 12 middle bases fitting TRBD2. The source was blood, collected before dendritic cell vaccination. The CDR3 amino acid sequence is: CASSPSSGRATTGELFF. The nucleotides are TGTGCCAGCAGTCCATCTAGCGGGAGGGCCACCACCGGGGAGCTGTTTTTT.